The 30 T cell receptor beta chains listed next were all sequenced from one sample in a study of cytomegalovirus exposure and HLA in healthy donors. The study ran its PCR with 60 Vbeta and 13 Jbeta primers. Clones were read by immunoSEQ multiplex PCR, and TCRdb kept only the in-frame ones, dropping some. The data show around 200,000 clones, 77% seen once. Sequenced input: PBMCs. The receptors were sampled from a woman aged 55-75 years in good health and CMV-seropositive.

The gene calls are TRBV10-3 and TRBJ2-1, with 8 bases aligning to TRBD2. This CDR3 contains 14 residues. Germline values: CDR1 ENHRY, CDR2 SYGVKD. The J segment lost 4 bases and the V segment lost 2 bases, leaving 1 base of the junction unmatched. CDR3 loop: CAISEREGYNEQFF. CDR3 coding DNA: TGTGCCATCAGTGAGCGGGAGGGATACAATGAGCAGTTCTTC.

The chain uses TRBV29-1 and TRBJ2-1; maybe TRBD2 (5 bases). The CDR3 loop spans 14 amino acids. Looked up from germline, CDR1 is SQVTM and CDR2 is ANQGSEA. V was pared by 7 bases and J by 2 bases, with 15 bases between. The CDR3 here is CSATPGITYNEQFF. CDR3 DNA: TGCAGCGCCACCCCCGGGATCACCTACAATGAGCAGTTCTTC.

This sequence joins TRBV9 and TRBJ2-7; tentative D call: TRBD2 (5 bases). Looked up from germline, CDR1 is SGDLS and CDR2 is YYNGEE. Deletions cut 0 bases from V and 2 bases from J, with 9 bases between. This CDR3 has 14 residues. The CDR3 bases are TGTGCCAGCAGCGTAGGAGAGGGCCCCTACGAGCAGTACTTC. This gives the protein CASSVGEGPYEQYF.

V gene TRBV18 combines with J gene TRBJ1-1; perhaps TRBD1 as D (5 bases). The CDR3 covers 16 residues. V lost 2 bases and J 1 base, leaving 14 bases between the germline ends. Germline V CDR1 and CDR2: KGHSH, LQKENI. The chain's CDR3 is CASSPITRAENTEAFF. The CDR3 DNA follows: TGTGCCAGCTCACCAATTACCAGGGCGGAGAACACTGAAGCTTTCTTT.

The CDR3 spells CASSDVSSYNEQFF. The CDR3 region has the DNA TGTGCCAGCAGCGATGTGAGCTCCTACAATGAGCAGTTCTTC. V and J are TRBV9 and TRBJ2-1, with D unclear. The V gene lost 3 bases and the J gene lost 0 bases, with 7 bases spanning the gap. Germline CDR1 SGDLS, CDR2 YYNGEE. The CDR3 runs to 14 residues. The full variable domain, with the rest looked up from reference TRBV9 and TRBJ2-1, is DSGVTQTPKHLITATGQRVTLRCSPRSGDLSVYWYQQSLDQGLQFLIQYYNGEERAKGNILERFSAQQFPDLHSELNLSSLELGDSALYFCASSDVSSYNEQFFGPGTRLTVL.

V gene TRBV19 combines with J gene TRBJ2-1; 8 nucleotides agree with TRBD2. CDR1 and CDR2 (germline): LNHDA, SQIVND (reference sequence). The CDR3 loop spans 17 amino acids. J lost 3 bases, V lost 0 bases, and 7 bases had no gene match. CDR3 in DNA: TGTGCCAGTAGTATAGAGAGGGGACTAGGAATCTACAATGAGCAGTTCTTC. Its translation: CASSIERGLGIYNEQFF.

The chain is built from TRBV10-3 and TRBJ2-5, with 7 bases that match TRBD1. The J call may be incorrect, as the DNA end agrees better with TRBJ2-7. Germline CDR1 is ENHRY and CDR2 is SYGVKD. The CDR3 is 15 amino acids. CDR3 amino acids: CAIRALTGASYEQYF. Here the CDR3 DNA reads TGTGCCATCAGGGCCCTTACAGGGGCATCCTACGAGCAGTACTTC.

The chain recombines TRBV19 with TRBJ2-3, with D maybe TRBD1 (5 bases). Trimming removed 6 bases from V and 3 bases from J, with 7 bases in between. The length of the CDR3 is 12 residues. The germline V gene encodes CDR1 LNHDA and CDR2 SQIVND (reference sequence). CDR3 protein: CASSQGTDTQYF. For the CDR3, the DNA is TGTGCCAGTAGCCAGGGAACAGATACGCAGTATTTT.

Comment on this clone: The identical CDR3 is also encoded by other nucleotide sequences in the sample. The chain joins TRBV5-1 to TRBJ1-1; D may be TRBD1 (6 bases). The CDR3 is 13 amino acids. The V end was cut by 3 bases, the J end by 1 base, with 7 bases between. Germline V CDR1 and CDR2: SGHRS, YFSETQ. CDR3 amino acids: CASSSGQNTEAFF. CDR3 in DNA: TGCGCCAGCAGCTCGGGACAGAACACTGAAGCTTTCTTT.

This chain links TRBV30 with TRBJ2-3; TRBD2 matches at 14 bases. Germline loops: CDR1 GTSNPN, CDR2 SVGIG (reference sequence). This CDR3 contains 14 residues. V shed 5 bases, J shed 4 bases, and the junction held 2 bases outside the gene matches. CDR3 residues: CAWGTSGSADTQYF. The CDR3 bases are TGTGCCTGGGGGACTAGCGGGAGTGCAGATACGCAGTATTTT.

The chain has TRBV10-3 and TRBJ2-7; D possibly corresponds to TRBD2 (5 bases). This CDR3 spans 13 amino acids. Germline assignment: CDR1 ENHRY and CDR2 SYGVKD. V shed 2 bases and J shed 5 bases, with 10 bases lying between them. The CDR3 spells CAISERGSDEQYF. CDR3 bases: TGTGCCATCAGTGAGCGAGGGTCCGACGAGCAGTACTTC.

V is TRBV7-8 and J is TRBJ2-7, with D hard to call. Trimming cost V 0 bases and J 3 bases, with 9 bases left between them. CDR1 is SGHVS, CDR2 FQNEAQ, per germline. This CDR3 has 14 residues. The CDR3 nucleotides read TGTGCCAGCAGCTTAGCTGGGCAGGACTACGAGCAGTACTTC. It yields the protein CASSLAGQDYEQYF.

For the CDR3, the DNA is TGTGCCACCAGCAGAGAGGGGCTAGCGGGAGGTTTCTACGAGCAGTACTTC. Encoded protein: CATSREGLAGGFYEQYF. This chain joins TRBV15 and TRBJ2-7, with 11 bases fitting TRBD2. Germline V lookup: CDR1 LNHNV, CDR2 YYDKDF (reference sequence). The CDR3 sequence is 17 residues long. With V trimmed by 0 bases and J by 3 bases, 7 bases remained unmatched.

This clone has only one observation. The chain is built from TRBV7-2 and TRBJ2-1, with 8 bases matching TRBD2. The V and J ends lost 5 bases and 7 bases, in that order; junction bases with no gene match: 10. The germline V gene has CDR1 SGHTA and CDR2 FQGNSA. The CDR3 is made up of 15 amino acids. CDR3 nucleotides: TGTGCCAGCAGCGTAGGGGGGGGACTAGAGAATGAGCAGTTCTTC. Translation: CASSVGGGLENEQFF.

The CDR3 reads CASSQNRGSEGNTIYF. In DNA form, the CDR3 reads TGTGCCAGCAGCCAAAACAGGGGCTCGGAAGGAAACACCATATATTTT. The rearrangement joins TRBV4-2 to TRBJ1-3, with 7 bases lining up with TRBD1. CDR3 length: 16 residues. V was pared by 2 bases and J by 4 bases, with 8 bases of the junction left unmatched. Germline V gene sequence: CDR1 LGHNA, CDR2 YNFKEQ.

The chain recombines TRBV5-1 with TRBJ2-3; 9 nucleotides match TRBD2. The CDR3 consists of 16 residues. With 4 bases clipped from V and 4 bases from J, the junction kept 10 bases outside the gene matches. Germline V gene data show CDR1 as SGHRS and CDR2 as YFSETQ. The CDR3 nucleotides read TGCGCCAGCAGCCCCCGGAGAGCGGGAGGTTCAGATACGCAGTATTTT. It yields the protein CASSPRRAGGSDTQYF. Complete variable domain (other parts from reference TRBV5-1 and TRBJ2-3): KAGVTQTPRYLIKTRGQQVTLSCSPISGHRSVSWYQQTPGQGLQFLFEYFSETQRNKGNFPGRFSGRQFSNSRSEMNVSTLELGDSALYLCASSPRRAGGSDTQYFGPGTRLTVL.

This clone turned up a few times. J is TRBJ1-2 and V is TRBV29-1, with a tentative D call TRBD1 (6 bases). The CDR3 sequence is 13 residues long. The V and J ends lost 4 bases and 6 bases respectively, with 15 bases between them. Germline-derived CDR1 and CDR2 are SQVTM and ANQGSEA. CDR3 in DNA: TGCAGCGTTGGCAGGGGCAAAACGGATGGCTACACCTTC. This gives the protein CSVGRGKTDGYTF.

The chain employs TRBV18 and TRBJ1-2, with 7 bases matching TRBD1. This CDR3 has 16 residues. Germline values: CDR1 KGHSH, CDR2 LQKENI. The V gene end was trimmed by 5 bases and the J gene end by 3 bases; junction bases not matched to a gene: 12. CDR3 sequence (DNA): TGTGCCAGCTCAGGAAGCCGGGACAGAGCTGACTATGGCTACACCTTC. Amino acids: CASSGSRDRADYGYTF.

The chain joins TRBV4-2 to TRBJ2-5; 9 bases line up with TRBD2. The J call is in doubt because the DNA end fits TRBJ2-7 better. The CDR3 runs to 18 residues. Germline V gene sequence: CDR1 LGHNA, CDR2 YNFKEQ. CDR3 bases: TGTGCCAGCAGCCAAGAAGTGGCTAGCGGGACTTCAACATACGAGCAGTACTTC. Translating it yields CASSQEVASGTSTYEQYF.

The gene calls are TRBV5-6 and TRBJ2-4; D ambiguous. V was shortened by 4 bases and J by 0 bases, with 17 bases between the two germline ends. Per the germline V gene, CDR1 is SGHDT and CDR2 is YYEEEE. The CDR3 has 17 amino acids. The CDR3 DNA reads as TGTGCCAGCAGCCTGTTCGCCGATTTGAGAGCCAAAAACATTCAGTACTTC. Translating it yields CASSLFADLRAKNIQYF. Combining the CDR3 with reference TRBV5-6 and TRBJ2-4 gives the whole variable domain DAGVTQSPTHLIKTRGQQVTLRCSPKSGHDTVSWYQQALGQGPQFIFQYYEEEERQRGNFPDRFSGHQFPNYSSELNVNALLLGDSALYLCASSLFADLRAKNIQYFGAGTRLSVL.

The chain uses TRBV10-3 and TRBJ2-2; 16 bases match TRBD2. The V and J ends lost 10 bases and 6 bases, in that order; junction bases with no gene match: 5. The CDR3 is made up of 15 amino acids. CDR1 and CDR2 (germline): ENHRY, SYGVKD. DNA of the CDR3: TGTGCCACCGGGACTAGCGGGGGGGCCTCCGGGGAGCTGTTTTTT. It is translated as CATGTSGGASGELFF.

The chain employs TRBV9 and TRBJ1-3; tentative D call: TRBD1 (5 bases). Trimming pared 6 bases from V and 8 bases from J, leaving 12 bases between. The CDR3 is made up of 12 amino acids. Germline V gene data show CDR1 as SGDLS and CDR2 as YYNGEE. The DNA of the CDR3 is TGTGCCAGCACCAGGACGGGGGACACCATATATTTT. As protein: CASTRTGDTIYF.

CDR3 nucleotides: TGTGCCAGCAGAGACAGGGACACCGGGGAGCTGTTTTTT. Amino acid sequence: CASRDRDTGELFF. The rearrangement uses TRBV6-6 and TRBJ2-2; 7 bases agree with TRBD1. J was trimmed by 3 bases and V by 6 bases; bases with no gene match: 1. CDR3 length: 13 amino acids. CDR1 is MNHNY and CDR2 is SVGAGI in the germline V gene (reference sequence).

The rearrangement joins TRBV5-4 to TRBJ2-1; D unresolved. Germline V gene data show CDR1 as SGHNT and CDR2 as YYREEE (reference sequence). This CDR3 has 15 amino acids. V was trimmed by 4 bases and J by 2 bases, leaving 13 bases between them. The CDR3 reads CASSPGAVAYNEQFF. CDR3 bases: TGTGCCAGCAGCCCCGGTGCGGTCGCCTACAATGAGCAGTTCTTC.

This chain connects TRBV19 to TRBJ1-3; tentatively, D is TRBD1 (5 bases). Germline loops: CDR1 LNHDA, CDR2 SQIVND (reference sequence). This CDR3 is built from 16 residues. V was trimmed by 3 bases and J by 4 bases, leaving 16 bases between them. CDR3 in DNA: TGTGCCAGTAGTATGATGCAGGGTATAAGCGGAAACACCATATATTTT. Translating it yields CASSMMQGISGNTIYF.

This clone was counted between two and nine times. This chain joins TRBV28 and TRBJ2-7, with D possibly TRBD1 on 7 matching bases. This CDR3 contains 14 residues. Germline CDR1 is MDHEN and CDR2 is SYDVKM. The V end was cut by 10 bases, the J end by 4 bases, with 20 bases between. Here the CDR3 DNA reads TGTGCCACCAAGACAACGGCAGGGGGGTACGAGCAGTACTTC. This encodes CATKTTAGGYEQYF.

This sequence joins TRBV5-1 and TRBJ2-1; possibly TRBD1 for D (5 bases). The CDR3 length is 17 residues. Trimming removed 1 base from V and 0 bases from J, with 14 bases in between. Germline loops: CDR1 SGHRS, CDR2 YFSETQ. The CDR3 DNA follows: TGCGCCAGCAGCTTGACAGGCTACTCTGACTCCTACAATGAGCAGTTCTTC. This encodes CASSLTGYSDSYNEQFF.

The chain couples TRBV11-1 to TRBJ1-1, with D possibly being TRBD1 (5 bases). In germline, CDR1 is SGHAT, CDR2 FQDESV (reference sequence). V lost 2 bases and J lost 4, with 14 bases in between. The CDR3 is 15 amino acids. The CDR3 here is CASSLTLGGGTEAFF. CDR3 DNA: TGTGCCAGCAGCTTAACTCTCGGGGGAGGCACTGAAGCTTTCTTT.

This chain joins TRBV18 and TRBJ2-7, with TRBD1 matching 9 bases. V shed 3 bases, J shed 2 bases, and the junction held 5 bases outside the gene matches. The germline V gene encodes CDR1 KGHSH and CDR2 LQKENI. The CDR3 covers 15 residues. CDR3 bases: TGTGCCAGCTCACCCGGGACAGGGCGTACCTACGAGCAGTACTTC. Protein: CASSPGTGRTYEQYF.

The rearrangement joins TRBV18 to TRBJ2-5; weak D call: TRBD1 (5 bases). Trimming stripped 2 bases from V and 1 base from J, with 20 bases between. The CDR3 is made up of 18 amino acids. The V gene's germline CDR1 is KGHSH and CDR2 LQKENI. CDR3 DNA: TGTGCCAGCTCACCATCATTTATTCAGGGCTTTGGCCAAGAGACCCAGTACTTC. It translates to CASSPSFIQGFGQETQYF.